Listed here are 20 T cell receptor beta chains from one sample, sequenced in a study of human T cells and chemical hapten exposure. Via MiXCR, TCRdb re-called the RACE reads, giving one row per CDR3 protein. The sample contains about 380,000 distinct CDR3 sequences, more than 4.5% of which appear only once. The time point: patch test 1, 2 weeks after DPC sensitization. Treatment in this sample: therapeutic diphenylcyclopropenone sensitization with weekly scalp DPC. This material consisted of whole blood, taken in connection with sensitization to the hapten diphenylcyclopropenone (DPC). These receptors came from a woman aged 50 to 65 with alopecia areata. Some clones in this sample may be carry-over from other donors' samples.

This clonotype showed up just a few times. The chain combines TRBV7-2 with TRBJ2-1; 10 bases line up with TRBD2. After removal of 3 bases from V and 10 bases from J, the junction contained 9 bases not matched to a gene. Per the germline V gene, CDR1 is SGHTA and CDR2 is FQGNSA. This CDR3 comprises 15 residues. CDR3 protein: CASSFAGTSALEQFF. For the CDR3, the DNA is TGTGCCAGCAGCTTTGCCGGGACTAGCGCATTGGAGCAGTTCTTC.

In its sample, this clonotype was seen many times. The gene calls are TRBV13 and TRBJ2-7; 8 bases are shared with TRBD1. The CDR3 runs 14 residues. V lost 5 bases to trimming and J lost 3 bases; unmatched junction nucleotides: 6. Per the germline V gene, CDR1 is PRHDT and CDR2 is FYEKMQ (reference sequence). CDR3 sequence: CASSQGALSYEQYF. CDR3 DNA: TGTGCCAGCAGCCAGGGGGCATTAAGCTACGAGCAGTACTTC.

This clonotype was found a few times. V gene TRBV11-2 combines with J gene TRBJ2-5, with D perhaps matching TRBD1 or TRBD2 (7 bases each). Germline V gene lookup returns CDR1 SGHAT and CDR2 FQNNGV. The CDR3 consists of 14 residues. The V gene lost 5 bases and the J gene lost 4 bases, with 14 bases spanning the gap. CDR3 bases: TGTGCCAGCAGCGCAGGGGGGGGGCGAGAGACCCAGTACTTC. Amino acid sequence: CASSAGGGRETQYF.

This clonotype was observed many times. This sequence joins TRBV5-1 and TRBJ1-1; D unresolved. The CDR3 is 13 residues long. Per the germline V gene, CDR1 is SGHRS and CDR2 is YFSETQ. V lost 5 bases and J lost 3, with 11 bases in between. CDR3 DNA sequence: TGCGCCAGCAGAGATGAATACGACACTGAAGCTTTCTTT. Translated, it gives CASRDEYDTEAFF.

This clonotype came up a few times. The rearrangement links TRBV6-2 or TRBV6-3 to TRBJ2-1; TRBD1 matches at 9 bases. Germline loops: CDR1 MNHEY, CDR2 SVGEGT. This CDR3 is 16 amino acids long. V shed 6 bases, J shed 8 bases, and the junction held 14 bases outside the gene matches. CDR3 sequence: CASSQDRGIPSDEQFF. The CDR3 coding sequence is TGTGCCAGCAGCCAGGACAGGGGAATCCCGTCGGATGAGCAGTTCTTC.

This clonotype appeared a few times. This sequence joins TRBV20-1 and TRBJ2-7; 11 nucleotides align to TRBD2. J gave up 6 bases and V 6 bases, and 13 bases lay outside the gene matches. Germline V gene data show CDR1 as DFQATT and CDR2 as SNEGSKA (reference sequence). The CDR3 is 15 amino acids. The CDR3 coding sequence is TGCAGTGCCCCCTTTAGCGGGAGGGCCTATCTCGAGCAGTACTTC. Protein: CSAPFSGRAYLEQYF.

The chain links TRBV5-1 to TRBJ1-6; D call uncertain. The V end was cut by 5 bases, the J end by 8 bases, with 11 bases between. The CDR3 runs to 13 residues. Per the germline V gene, CDR1 is SGHRS and CDR2 is YFSETQ. The CDR3 DNA reads as TGCGCCAGCAGGCCTTCGAGTGATTCACCCCTCCACTTT. Translating it yields CASRPSSDSPLHF.

This clonotype turned up a few times. The V gene is TRBV27, the J gene TRBJ2-5, with TRBD1 matching 7 bases. The V segment lost 2 bases and the J segment 4 bases; nucleotides outside the gene matches: 10. The germline CDR1 and CDR2 sequences are MNHEY and SMNVEV (reference sequence). The CDR3 spans 16 residues. The CDR3 coding sequence is TGTGCCAGCAGTTTAAGTTTCGGCAGGGGGTTAGAGACCCAGTACTTC. The encoded protein is CASSLSFGRGLETQYF.

In its sample, this clonotype was seen many times. The rearrangement joins TRBV7-2 to TRBJ1-6; D is uncertain. The CDR3 totals 12 residues. Trimming stripped 3 bases from V and 12 bases from J, with 9 bases between. CDR1 is SGHTA and CDR2 is FQGNSA in the germline V gene. The CDR3 bases are TGTGCCAGCAGCTTCGATCTGAGACCCCTCCACTTT. The encoded protein is CASSFDLRPLHF.

This clonotype was observed a few times. This sequence joins TRBV4-3 and TRBJ2-3; 8 nucleotides match TRBD1. The CDR3 length is 16 residues. Looked up from germline, CDR1 is LGHNA and CDR2 is YSLEER. With V trimmed by 0 bases and J by 4 bases, 6 bases remained unmatched. The CDR3 DNA follows: TGCGCCAGCAGCCAAGATCGCTCAGGGGGCTCAGATACGCAGTATTTT. Translating gives CASSQDRSGGSDTQYF.

This clonotype was seen ten or more times. This chain connects TRBV9 to TRBJ2-3; 9 bases map to TRBD2. V gave up 4 bases and J gave up 4 bases; unmatched junction bases: 7. This CDR3 region has 15 residues. Germline V CDR1 and CDR2: SGDLS, YYNGEE. CDR3 in amino acids: CASSPRAGGPDTQYF. CDR3 coding DNA: TGTGCCAGCAGCCCGAGAGCGGGGGGCCCAGATACGCAGTATTTT. Full variable domain (outside the CDR3, taken from reference TRBV9 and TRBJ2-3): DSGVTQTPKHLITATGQRVTLRCSPRSGDLSVYWYQQSLDQGLQFLIQYYNGEERAKGNILERFSAQQFPDLHSELNLSSLELGDSALYFCASSPRAGGPDTQYFGPGTRLTVL.

The V and J genes are TRBV5-4 and TRBJ2-3; D is possibly TRBD1 or TRBD2 (6 bases each). The CDR3 extends over 17 amino acids. Trimming removed 4 bases from V and 1 base from J, with 19 bases in between. Germline CDR1 reads SGHNT; CDR2 reads YYREEE (reference sequence). CDR3 region: CASSREHGGEGTDTQYF. CDR3 nucleotide sequence: TGTGCCAGCAGCCGGGAGCATGGGGGCGAGGGCACAGATACGCAGTATTTT. Full variable domain (outside the CDR3, taken from reference TRBV5-4 and TRBJ2-3): ETGVTQSPTHLIKTRGQQVTLRCSSQSGHNTVSWYQQALGQGPQFIFQYYREEENGRGNFPPRFSGLQFPNYSSELNVNALELDDSALYLCASSREHGGEGTDTQYFGPGTRLTVL.

This clonotype has a count of ten or more. The chain has TRBV11-2 and TRBJ2-3; D call uncertain. The germline gives CDR1 SGHAT, CDR2 FQNNGV. CDR3 size: 14 residues. The germline V and J ends were trimmed by 2 bases and 4 bases, with 10 bases remaining between them. The CDR3 region has the DNA TGTGCCAGCAGCTTAAAAGGCTATTCAGATACGCAGTATTTT. Protein: CASSLKGYSDTQYF.

This clonotype was seen a handful of times. The V call is TRBV12-3 or TRBV12-4, the J call TRBJ2-7; 13 nucleotides agree with TRBD2. CDR3 size: 17 residues. Trimming removed 6 bases from V and 0 bases from J; junction bases left unmatched: 8. The CDR3 DNA is TGTGCCAGCAGGGGACTAGCGGGATCCGATAGCTCCTACGAGCAGTACTTC. The encoded protein is CASRGLAGSDSSYEQYF.

J is TRBJ2-3 and V is TRBV3-1; D unresolved. The V and J ends lost 3 bases and 2 bases respectively, with 12 bases between them. CDR1 is LGHDT and CDR2 is YNNKEL in the germline V gene (reference sequence). The CDR3 totals 15 residues. CDR3: CASSHRQGFTDTQYF. The CDR3 nucleotides read TGTGCCAGCAGCCACCGTCAAGGTTTCACAGATACGCAGTATTTT.

This clonotype was seen at least ten times. The chain employs TRBV4-2 and TRBJ2-3; the D gene is possibly TRBD2 (6 bases). CDR1 and CDR2 (germline): LGHNA, YNFKEQ. The CDR3 consists of 16 residues. V gave up 3 bases and J gave up 0 bases, with 13 bases separating them. The CDR3 is CASSQRSTSSTDTQYF. The CDR3 DNA is TGTGCCAGCAGCCAGCGAAGCACTAGCAGCACAGATACGCAGTATTTT.

This clonotype has only a few counts. The rearrangement links TRBV29-1 to TRBJ2-3, with D perhaps matching TRBD2 (6 bases). Trimming took off 7 bases at V and 4 bases at J, with 15 bases between the two ends. The CDR3 runs 13 residues. Germline values: CDR1 SQVTM, CDR2 ANQGSEA. The CDR3: CSAQIGGSDTQYF. The CDR3 DNA sequence: TGCAGCGCCCAGATTGGAGGGTCAGATACGCAGTATTTT.

This clonotype was counted at least ten times. This chain joins TRBV6-2 or TRBV6-3 and TRBJ2-4, with a tentative D call TRBD1 (5 bases). Germline V CDR1 and CDR2: MNHEY, SVGEGT. The CDR3 runs 13 residues. Trimming shortened V by 5 bases and J by 4 bases, and 9 bases separated the two germline ends. CDR3 bases: TGTGCCAGCAGTCCGAGGACAAAAAACATTCAGTACTTC. Amino acid sequence: CASSPRTKNIQYF.

The J gene is TRBJ2-4, the V gene TRBV28, with a weak D call TRBD2 (5 bases). The CDR3 has 17 residues. The ends were cut back, 5 bases at V and 2 bases at J, with 19 bases in the middle. Germline V gene lookup returns CDR1 MDHEN and CDR2 SYDVKM. The CDR3 DNA reads TGTGCCAGCAGTGCCGGCCGGGGAGAGGTAACCAAAAACATTCAGTACTTC. It codes for CASSAGRGEVTKNIQYF.

This clonotype was seen repeatedly, ten times or more. This chain joins TRBV5-6 and TRBJ1-5, with no clear D. The germline V gene encodes CDR1 SGHDT and CDR2 YYEEEE. The V end lost 4 bases, the J end lost 1 base, and 9 bases lay between the germline ends. The CDR3 runs 14 residues. In DNA, the CDR3 is TGTGCCAGCAGCCTCAGACCGAGCAATCAGCCCCAGCATTTT. Its protein is CASSLRPSNQPQHF.